This T cell receptor beta chain was captured in a study of T cells in narcolepsy. Background on the study: Enrolled donors included narcolepsy type 1 or type 2 patients and healthy controls. Findings and caveats of the study: Reportedly, autoreactive clonotypes were serially detected in patients' blood but not controls'. No autoreactive T cell clone sequences appeared in some memory CD4+ repertoires. Autoreactive HCRT-specific and TRIB2-specific clonotypes were marked in same-patient CSF-versus-blood CD4+ comparisons.

The CDR3 length is 15 residues. CDR1 is MDHEN and CDR2 is SYDVKM in the germline V gene. V lost 5 bases and J 5 bases, leaving 13 bases between the germline ends. This table comes from immunoSEQ multiplex PCR, and its TCRdb copy is limited to in-frame clones, with some not included. The data contain about 27,000 clones, approximately 79% of them singletons. Comment on this clone: Its antigen remains unknown.

The TCR sequence derives from a human donor in good health. The rearrangement links TRBV28 to TRBJ1-6; D remains ambiguous. The sequenced sample was memory (CD45RA-) CD4+ T cells from blood. The CDR3 loop is CASSPTGAHNSPLHF. The CDR3 DNA is TGTGCCAGCAGTCCGACCGGAGCCCATAATTCACCCCTCCACTTT. The full variable domain, in which reference TRBV28 and TRBJ1-6 provide the parts outside the CDR3, is DVKVTQSSRYLVKRTGEKVFLECVQDMDHENMFWYRQDPGLGLRLIYFSYDVKMKEKGDIPEGYSVSREKKERFSLILESASTNQTSMYLCASSPTGAHNSPLHFGNGTRLTVT.